A single T cell receptor beta chain is shown here with its context. The data belong to a study of blood T cell repertoires in COVID-19. Study-level background: T cells, B-cell-depleted T cells, or PBMCs provided the cDNA or gDNA that served as material.

CDR3 length: 17 residues. V shed 4 bases, J shed 0 bases, and the junction held 10 bases outside the gene matches. Germline V gene lookup returns CDR1 SGHTS and CDR2 YDEGEE. Using immunoSEQ multiplex PCR, the repertoire was profiled, and TCRdb retains in-frame clones only, with some absent. Of around 140,000 clones listed, approximately 89% are singletons. The sequenced sample was peripheral blood. The chain carries TRBV5-8 and TRBJ1-5; TRBD1 matches 7 bases. The sequence was obtained from a human donor in a cohort sampled during active COVID-19. DNA of the CDR3: TGTGCCAGCAGCCGGGGCGGGGACAGTAATAGCAATCAGCCCCAGCATTTT. Translation gives CASSRGGDSNSNQPQHF. The complete variable domain, with remaining parts taken from reference TRBV5-8 and TRBJ1-5, reads EAGVTQSPTHLIKTRGQQATLRCSPISGHTSVYWYQQALGLGLQFLLWYDEGEERNRGNFPPRFSGRQFPNYSSELNVNALELEDSALYLCASSRGGDSNSNQPQHFGDGTRLSIL.